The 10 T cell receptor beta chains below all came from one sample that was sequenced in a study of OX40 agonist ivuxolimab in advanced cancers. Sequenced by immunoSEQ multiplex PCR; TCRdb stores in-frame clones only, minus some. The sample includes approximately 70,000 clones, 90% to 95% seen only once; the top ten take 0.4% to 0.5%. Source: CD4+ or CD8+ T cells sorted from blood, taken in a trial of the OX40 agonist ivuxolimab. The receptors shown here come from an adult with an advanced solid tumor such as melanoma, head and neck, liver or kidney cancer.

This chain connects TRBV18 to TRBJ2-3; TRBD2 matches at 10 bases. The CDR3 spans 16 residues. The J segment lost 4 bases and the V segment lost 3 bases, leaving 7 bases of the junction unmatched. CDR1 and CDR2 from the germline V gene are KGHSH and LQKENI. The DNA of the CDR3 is TGTGCCAGCTCACCGTACAGCGGGAGGGGGGCAGATACGCAGTATTTT. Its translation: CASSPYSGRGADTQYF.

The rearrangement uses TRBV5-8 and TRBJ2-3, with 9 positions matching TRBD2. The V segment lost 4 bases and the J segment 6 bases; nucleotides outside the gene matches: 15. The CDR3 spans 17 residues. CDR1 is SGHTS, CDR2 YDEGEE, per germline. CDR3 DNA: TGTGCCAGCAGCGAATCAAAAATAGCGGGGGCCAGGGATACGCAGTATTTT. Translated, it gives CASSESKIAGARDTQYF. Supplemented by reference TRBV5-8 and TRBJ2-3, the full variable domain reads EAGVTQSPTHLIKTRGQQATLRCSPISGHTSVYWYQQALGLGLQFLLWYDEGEERNRGNFPPRFSGRQFPNYSSELNVNALELEDSALYLCASSESKIAGARDTQYFGPGTRLTVL.

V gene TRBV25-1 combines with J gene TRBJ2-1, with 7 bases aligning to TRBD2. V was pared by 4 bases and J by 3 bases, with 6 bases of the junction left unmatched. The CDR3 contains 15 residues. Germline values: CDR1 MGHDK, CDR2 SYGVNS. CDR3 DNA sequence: TGTGCCAGCAGTGTTACCGGGACTAACTACAATGAGCAGTTCTTC. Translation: CASSVTGTNYNEQFF.

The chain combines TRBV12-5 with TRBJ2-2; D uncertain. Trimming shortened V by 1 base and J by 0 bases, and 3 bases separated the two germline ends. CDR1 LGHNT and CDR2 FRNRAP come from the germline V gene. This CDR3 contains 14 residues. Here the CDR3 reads CASGLGPNTGELFF. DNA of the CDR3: TGTGCTAGTGGTTTGGGGCCGAACACCGGGGAGCTGTTTTTT.

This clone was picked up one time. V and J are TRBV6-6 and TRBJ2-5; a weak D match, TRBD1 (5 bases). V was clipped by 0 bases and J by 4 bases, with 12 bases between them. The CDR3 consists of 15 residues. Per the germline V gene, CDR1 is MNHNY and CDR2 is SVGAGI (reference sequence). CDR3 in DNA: TGTGCCAGCAGTTACTCATCAGGGTGGGTAGAGACCCAGTACTTC. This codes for CASSYSSGWVETQYF.

In DNA form, the CDR3 reads TGTGCCTGGAGTGTGAGCTACGAGCAGTACTTC. Its translation is CAWSVSYEQYF. The chain employs TRBV30 and TRBJ2-7; D uncertain. The CDR3 sequence is 11 residues long. Trimming took 0 bases from V and 3 from J, leaving 3 bases between them. CDR1 is GTSNPN, CDR2 SVGIG, per germline (reference sequence).

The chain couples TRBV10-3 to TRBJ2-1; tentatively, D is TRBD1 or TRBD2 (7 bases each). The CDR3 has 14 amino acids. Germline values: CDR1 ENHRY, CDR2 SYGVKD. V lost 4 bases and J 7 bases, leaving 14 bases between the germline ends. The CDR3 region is CAISVRGRENEQFF. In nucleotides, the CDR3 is TGTGCCATCAGTGTCAGGGGGAGGGAAAATGAGCAGTTCTTC.

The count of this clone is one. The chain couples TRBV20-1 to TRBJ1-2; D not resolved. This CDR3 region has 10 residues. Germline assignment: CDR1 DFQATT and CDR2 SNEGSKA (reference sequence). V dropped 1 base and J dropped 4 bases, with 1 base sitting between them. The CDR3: CSARGYGYTF. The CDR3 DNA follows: TGCAGTGCTAGAGGCTATGGCTACACCTTC.

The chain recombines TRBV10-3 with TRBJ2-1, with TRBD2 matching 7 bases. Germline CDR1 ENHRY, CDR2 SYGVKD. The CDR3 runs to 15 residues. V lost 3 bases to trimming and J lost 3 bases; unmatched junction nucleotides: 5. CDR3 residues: CAISDSSGIYNEQFF. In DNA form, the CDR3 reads TGTGCCATCAGTGATTCGAGCGGGATCTACAATGAGCAGTTCTTC.

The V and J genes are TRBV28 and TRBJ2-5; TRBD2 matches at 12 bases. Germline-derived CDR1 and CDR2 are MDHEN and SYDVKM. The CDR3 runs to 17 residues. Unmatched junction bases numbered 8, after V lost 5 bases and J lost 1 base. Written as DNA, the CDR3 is TGTGCCAGCAGTCCCCCGGGACTAGCGGGTTTCCAAGAGACCCAGTACTTC. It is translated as CASSPPGLAGFQETQYF.